This paragraph covers one T cell receptor beta chain sequence. Germline V lookup: CDR1 SGDLS, CDR2 YYNGEE. V trimming: 3 bases; J trimming: 5 bases; junction bases outside the gene matches: 6. The CDR3 has 15 residues. Clones were sequenced by immunoSEQ multiplex PCR, and TCRdb holds only the in-frame ones, with some missing. In the table there are just under 250,000 clones, around 89% of which are singletons. The sample belongs to a study of blood T cell repertoires in COVID-19. The chain employs TRBV9 and TRBJ2-5; TRBD2 matches 11 bases. Input material: PBMCs or T cells enriched from blood (not recorded which). The source of this sequence is a woman aged 30 to 39 who had recovered from COVID-19. The CDR3 DNA sequence: TGTGCCAGCAGCGCACTAGCGGGAGCTGGCGAGACCCAGTACTTC. It yields the protein CASSALAGAGETQYF. Combining the CDR3 with reference TRBV9 and TRBJ2-5 gives the whole variable domain DSGVTQTPKHLITATGQRVTLRCSPRSGDLSVYWYQQSLDQGLQFLIQYYNGEERAKGNILERFSAQQFPDLHSELNLSSLELGDSALYFCASSALAGAGETQYFGPGTRLLVL.